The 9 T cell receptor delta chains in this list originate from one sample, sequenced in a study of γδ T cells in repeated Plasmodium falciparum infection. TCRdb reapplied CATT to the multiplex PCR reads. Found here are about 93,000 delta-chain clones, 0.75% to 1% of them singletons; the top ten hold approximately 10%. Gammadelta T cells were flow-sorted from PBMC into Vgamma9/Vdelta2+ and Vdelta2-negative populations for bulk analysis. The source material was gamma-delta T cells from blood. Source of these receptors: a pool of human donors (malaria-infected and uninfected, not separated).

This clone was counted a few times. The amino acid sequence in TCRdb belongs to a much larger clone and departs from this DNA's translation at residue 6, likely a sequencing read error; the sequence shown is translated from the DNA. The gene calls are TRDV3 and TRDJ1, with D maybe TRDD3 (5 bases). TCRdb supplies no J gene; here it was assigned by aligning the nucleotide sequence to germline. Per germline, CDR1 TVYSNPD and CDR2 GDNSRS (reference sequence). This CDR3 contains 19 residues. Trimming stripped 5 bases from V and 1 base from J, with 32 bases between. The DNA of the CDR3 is TGTGCCATACGTGCTTATTCTGAATTGTGCGAAAGTGCCACCGATAAACTCATCTTT. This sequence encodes CAIRAYSELCESATDKLIF.

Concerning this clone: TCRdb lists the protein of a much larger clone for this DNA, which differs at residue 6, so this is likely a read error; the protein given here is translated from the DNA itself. The CDR3: CACDTINWGSSYTDKLIF. The CDR3 DNA reads TGTGCCTGTGACACCATAAACTGGGGGTCGTCGTACACCGATAAACTCATCTTT. The rearrangement uses TRDV2 and TRDJ1, with 8 bases lining up with TRDD3. In the absence of a J gene in TCRdb, the DNA was matched to germline to assign it here. With 0 bases clipped from V and 0 bases from J, the junction kept 11 bases outside the gene matches. The CDR3 has 18 residues. Germline V CDR1 and CDR2: GEAIGNYY, EKD.

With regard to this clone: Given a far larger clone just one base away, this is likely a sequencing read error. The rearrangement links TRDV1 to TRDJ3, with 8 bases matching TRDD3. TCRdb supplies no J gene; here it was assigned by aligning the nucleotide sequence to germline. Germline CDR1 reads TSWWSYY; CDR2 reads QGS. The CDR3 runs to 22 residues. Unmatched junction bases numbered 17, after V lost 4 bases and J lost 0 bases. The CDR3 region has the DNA TGTGCTCTTGGGGGTACGCGCTGGGGGACCTCGCTTAGCTCCTGGGACACCCGACAGATGTTTTTC. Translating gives CALGGTRWGTSLSSWDTRQMFF.

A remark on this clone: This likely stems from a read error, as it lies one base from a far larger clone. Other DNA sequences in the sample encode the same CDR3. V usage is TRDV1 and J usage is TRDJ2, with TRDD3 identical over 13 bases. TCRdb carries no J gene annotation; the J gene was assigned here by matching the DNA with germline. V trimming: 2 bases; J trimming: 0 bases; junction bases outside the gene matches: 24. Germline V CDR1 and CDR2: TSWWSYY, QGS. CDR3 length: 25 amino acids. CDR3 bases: TGTGCTCTTGGGGAAGATTCGATTCTCGCCGAACCAACTGGGGGATACGGAACTTTGACAGCACAACTCTTCTTT. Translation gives CALGEDSILAEPTGGYGTLTAQLFF.

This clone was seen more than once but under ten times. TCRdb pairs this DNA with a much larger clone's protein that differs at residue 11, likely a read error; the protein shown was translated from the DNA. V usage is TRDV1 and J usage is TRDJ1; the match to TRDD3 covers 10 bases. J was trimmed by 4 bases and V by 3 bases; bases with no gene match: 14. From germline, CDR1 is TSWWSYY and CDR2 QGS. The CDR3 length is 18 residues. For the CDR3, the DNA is TGTGCTCTTGGGGACCACGAACTGGGGGATGGTGGAAACGATAAACTCATCTTT. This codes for CALGDHELGDGGNDKLIF.

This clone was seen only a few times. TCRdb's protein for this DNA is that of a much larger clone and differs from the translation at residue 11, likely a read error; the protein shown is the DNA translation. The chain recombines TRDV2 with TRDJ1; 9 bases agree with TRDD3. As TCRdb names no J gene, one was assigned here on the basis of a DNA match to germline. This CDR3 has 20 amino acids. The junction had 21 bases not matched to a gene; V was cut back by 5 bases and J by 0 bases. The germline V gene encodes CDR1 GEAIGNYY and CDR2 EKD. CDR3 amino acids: CACVFRTGGPCLLYTDKLIF. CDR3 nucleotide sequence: TGTGCCTGTGTTTTCCGTACTGGGGGACCGTGCCTCCTGTACACCGATAAACTCATCTTT.

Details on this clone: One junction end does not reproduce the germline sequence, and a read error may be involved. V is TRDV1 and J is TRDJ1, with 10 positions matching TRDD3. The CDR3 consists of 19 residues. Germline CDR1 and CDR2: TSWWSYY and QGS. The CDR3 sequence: CALGEILVWGIPDTYKLIF. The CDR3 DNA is TGTGCCCTTGGGGAGATCCTTGTGTGGGGGATACCAGACACCTATAAACTCATCTTT.

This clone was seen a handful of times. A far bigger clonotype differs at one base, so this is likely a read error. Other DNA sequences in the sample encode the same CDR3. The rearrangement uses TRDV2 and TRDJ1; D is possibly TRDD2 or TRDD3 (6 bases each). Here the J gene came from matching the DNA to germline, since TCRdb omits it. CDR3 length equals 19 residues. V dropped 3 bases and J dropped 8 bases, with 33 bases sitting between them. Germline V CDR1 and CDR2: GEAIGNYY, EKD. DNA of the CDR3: TGTGCCTGTGACCCCTTGGGGGGGGCCCCTTCCGAGGTGGACAGCAAACTCATCTTT. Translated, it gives CACDPLGGAPSEVDSKLIF.

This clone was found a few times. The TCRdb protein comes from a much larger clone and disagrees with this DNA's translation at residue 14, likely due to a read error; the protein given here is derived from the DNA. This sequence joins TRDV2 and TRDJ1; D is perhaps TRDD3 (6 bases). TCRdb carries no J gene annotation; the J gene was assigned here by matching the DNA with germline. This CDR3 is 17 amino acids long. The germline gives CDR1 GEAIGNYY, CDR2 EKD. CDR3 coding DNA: TGTGCCTGTGACGGAGTGGGGATGAACCCGTACACCGATAGACTCATCTTT. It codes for CACDGVGMNPYTDRLIF.